This T cell receptor beta chain was recovered during a study of OX40 agonist ivuxolimab in advanced cancers. The study, taken as a whole, reports: By week 6 at 0.1 to 3.0 mg/kg, blood CD4+ and CD8+ T cells had expanded clonally.

In its sample, this clone was seen once. Its antigen is unknown. Germline values: CDR1 SGDLS, CDR2 YYNGEE. CDR3 size: 16 residues. V was pared by 4 bases and J by 7 bases, with 22 bases between. Assay used: immunoSEQ multiplex PCR; TCRdb lists only in-frame clones, some missing. The table has 55,000 to 70,000 clones, over 80% seen once; the top ten hold about 4%. The TCR originated in an adult with an advanced solid tumor such as melanoma, head and neck, liver or kidney cancer. The source was CD4+ or CD8+ T cells sorted from blood, collected in a trial of the OX40 agonist ivuxolimab. This chain connects TRBV9 to TRBJ2-3, with D maybe TRBD1 (6 bases). CDR3: CASSPWTAKAVNTQYF. In nucleotides, the CDR3 is TGTGCCAGCAGCCCCTGGACAGCCAAAGCGGTGAATACGCAGTATTTT.